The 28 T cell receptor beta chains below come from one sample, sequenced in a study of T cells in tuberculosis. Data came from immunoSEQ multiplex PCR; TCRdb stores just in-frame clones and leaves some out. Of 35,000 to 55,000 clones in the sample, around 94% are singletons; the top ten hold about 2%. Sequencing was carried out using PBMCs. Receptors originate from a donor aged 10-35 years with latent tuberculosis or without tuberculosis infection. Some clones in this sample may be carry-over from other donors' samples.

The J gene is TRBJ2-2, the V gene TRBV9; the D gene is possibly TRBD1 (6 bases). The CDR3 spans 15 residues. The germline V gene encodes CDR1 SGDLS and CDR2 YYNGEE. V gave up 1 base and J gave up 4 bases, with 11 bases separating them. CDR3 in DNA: TGTGCCAGCAGCGTAAGGACAGCCCCCACCGGGGAGCTGTTTTTT. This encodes CASSVRTAPTGELFF.

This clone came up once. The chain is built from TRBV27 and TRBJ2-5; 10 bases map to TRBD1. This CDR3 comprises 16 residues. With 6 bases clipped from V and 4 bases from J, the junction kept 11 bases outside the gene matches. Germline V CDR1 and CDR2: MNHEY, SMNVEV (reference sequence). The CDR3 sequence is CASRGTGEGVGETQYF. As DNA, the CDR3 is TGTGCCAGCAGGGGGACAGGGGAGGGGGTAGGAGAGACCCAGTACTTC.

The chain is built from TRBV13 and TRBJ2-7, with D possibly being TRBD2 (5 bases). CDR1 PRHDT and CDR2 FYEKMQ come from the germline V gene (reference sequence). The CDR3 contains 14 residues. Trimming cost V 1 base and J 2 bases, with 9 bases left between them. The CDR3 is CASSLDASTYEQYF. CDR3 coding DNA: TGTGCCAGCAGCTTAGATGCTAGCACCTACGAGCAGTACTTC.

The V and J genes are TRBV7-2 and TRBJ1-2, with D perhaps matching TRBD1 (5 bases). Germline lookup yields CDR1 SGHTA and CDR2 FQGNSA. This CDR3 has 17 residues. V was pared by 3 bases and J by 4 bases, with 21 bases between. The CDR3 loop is CASSFSSGRTQIYGYTF. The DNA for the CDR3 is TGTGCCAGCAGCTTCAGTTCGGGCCGGACACAAATCTATGGCTACACCTTC.

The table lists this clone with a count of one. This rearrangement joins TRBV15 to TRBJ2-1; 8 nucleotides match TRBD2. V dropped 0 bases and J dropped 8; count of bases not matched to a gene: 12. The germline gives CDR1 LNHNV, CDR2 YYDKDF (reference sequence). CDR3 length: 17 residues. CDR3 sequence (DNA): TGTGCCACCAGCAGAGATCGGAGGGCTAGCGGGCGCGATGAGCAGTTCTTC. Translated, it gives CATSRDRRASGRDEQFF. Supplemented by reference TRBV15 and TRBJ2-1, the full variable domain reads DAMVIQNPRYQVTQFGKPVTLSCSQTLNHNVMYWYQQKSSQAPKLLFHYYDKDFNNEADTPDNFQSRRPNTSFCFLDIRSPGLGDTAMYLCATSRDRRASGRDEQFFGPGTRLTVL.

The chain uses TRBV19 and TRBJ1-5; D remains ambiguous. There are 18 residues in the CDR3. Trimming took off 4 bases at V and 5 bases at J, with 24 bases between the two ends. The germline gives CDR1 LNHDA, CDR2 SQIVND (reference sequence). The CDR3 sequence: CASSREVVVNSGYQPQHF. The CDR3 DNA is TGTGCCAGTAGTAGAGAAGTCGTCGTTAATAGCGGGTATCAGCCCCAGCATTTT.

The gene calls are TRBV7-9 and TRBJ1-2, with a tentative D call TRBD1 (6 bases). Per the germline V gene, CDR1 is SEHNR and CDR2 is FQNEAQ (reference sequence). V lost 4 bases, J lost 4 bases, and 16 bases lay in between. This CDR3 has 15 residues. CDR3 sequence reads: CASSSPGTQTYGYTF. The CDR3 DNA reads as TGTGCCAGCAGCTCCCCGGGGACACAGACCTATGGCTACACCTTC.

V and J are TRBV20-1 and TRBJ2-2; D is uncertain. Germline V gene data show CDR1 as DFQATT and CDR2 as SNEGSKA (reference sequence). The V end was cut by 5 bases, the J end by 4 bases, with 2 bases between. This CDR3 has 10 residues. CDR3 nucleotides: TGCAGTGCTCGCACCGGGGAGCTGTTTTTT. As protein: CSARTGELFF.

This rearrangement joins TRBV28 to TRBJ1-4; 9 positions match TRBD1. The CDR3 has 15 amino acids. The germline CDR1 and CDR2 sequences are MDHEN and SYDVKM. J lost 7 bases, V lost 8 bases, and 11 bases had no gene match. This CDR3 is CASFTPGQGSEKLFF. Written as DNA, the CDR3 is TGTGCCAGCTTTACACCGGGACAGGGTAGTGAAAAACTGTTTTTT.

The CDR3 DNA sequence: TGTGCCAGCAGTTCCGGGACTAGCGGGAACTACAATGAGCAGTTCTTC. This encodes CASSSGTSGNYNEQFF. The V gene is TRBV28, the J gene TRBJ2-1, with 13 bases matching TRBD2. Germline CDR1 is MDHEN and CDR2 is SYDVKM. V was clipped by 4 bases and J by 3 bases; unmatched bases: 3. The CDR3 has 16 residues.

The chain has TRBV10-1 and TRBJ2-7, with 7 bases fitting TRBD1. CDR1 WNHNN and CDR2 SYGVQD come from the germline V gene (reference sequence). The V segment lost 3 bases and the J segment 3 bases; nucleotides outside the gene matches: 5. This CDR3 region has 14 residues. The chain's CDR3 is CASSDRDRLYEQYF. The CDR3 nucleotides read TGCGCCAGCAGTGACCGGGACAGACTCTACGAGCAGTACTTC.

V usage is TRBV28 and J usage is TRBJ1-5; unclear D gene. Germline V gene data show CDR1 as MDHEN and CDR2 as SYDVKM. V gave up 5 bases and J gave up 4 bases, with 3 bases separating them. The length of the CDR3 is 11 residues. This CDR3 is CASSRNQPQHF. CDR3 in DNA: TGTGCCAGCAGTCGTAATCAGCCCCAGCATTTT.

CDR3 sequence reads: CASSLFGGYTGELFF. CDR3 coding DNA: TGTGCCAGCAGTTTATTCGGGGGGTACACCGGGGAGCTGTTTTTT. The rearrangement uses TRBV27 and TRBJ2-2, with 7 bases fitting TRBD2. CDR1 is MNHEY and CDR2 is SMNVEV in the germline V gene (reference sequence). Germline trimming cut 1 base from V and 3 bases from J; bases unmatched to any gene: 2. CDR3 size: 15 residues.

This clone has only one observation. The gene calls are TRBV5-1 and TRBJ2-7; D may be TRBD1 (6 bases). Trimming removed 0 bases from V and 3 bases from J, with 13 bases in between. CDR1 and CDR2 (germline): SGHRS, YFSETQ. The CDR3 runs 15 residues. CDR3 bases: TGCGCCAGCAGCTTGGAGCCACAGGGTCGCTACGAGCAGTACTTC. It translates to CASSLEPQGRYEQYF.

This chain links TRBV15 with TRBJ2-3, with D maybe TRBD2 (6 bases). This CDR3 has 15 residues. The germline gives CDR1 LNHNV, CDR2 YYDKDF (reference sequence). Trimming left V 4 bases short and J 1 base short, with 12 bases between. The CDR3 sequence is CATSIRDSRTDTQYF. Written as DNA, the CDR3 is TGTGCCACCAGCATCCGGGACTCCCGCACAGATACGCAGTATTTT.

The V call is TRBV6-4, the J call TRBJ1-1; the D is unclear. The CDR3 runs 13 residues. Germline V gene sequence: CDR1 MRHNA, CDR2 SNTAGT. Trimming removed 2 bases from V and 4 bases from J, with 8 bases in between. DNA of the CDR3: TGTGCCAGCAGTGACGAACGGGGCACTGAAGCTTTCTTT. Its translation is CASSDERGTEAFF.

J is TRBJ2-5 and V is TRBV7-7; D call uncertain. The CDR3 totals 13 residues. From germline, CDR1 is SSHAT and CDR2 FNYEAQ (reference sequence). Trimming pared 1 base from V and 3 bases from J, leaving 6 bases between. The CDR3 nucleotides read TGTGCCAGCAGCTTAGACAGAGAAGAGACCCAGTACTTC. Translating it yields CASSLDREETQYF.

CDR3 sequence reads: CASNRGRGLGGYEQYF. The CDR3 DNA is TGTGCCAGCAATCGGGGTAGGGGACTGGGTGGGTACGAGCAGTACTTC. The chain joins TRBV2 to TRBJ2-7, with D tentatively TRBD2 (6 bases). V was pared by 7 bases and J by 4 bases, with 23 bases between. The CDR3 has 16 residues. Per the germline V gene, CDR1 is SNHLY and CDR2 is FYNNEI.

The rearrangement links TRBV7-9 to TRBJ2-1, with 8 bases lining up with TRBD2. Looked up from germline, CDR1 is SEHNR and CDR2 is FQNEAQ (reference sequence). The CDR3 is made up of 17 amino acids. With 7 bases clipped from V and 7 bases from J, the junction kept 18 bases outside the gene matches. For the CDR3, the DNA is TGTGCCAGCACCGACCTCCTACCTGGACTAGCTCTGAATGAGCAGTTCTTC. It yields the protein CASTDLLPGLALNEQFF.

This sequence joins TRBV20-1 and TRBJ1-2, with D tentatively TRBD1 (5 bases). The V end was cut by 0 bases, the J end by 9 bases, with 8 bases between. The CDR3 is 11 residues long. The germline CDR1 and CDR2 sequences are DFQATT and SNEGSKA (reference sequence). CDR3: CSARDRDRYTF. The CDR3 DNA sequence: TGCAGTGCTAGAGACAGGGATCGCTACACCTTC.

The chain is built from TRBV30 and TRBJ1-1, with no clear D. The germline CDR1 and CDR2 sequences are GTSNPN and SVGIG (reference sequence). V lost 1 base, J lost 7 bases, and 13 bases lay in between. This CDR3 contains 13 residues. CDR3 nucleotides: TGTGCCTGGAGTGAGGAAAGCGCGCTTGAAGCTTTCTTT. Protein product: CAWSEESALEAFF.

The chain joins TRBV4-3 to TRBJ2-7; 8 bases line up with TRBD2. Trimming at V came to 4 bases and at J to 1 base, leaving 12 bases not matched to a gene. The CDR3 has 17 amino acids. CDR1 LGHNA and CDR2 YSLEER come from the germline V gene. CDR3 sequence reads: CASSRQLSGSVSYEQYF. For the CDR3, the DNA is TGCGCCAGCAGCCGACAATTAAGCGGGAGTGTGTCCTACGAGCAGTACTTC.

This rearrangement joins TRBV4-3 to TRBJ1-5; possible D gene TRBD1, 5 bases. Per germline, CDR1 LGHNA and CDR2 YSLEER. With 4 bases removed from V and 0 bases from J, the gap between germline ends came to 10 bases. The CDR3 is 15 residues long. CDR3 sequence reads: CASSRGTDSNQPQHF. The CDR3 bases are TGCGCCAGCAGCCGCGGGACGGATAGCAATCAGCCCCAGCATTTT.

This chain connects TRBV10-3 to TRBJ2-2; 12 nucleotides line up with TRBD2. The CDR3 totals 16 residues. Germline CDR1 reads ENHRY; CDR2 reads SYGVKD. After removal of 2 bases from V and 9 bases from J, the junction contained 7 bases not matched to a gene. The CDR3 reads CAISEGLAGGSRELFF. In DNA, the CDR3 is TGTGCCATCAGTGAGGGGCTAGCGGGAGGGAGCAGGGAGCTGTTTTTT.

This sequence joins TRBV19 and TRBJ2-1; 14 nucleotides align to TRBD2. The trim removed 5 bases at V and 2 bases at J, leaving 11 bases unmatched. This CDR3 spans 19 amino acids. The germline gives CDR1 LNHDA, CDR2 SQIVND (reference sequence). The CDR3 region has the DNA TGTGCCAGTAGTCCCGGACTAGCGGGAGGCCCGCGAGCCTACAATGAGCAGTTCTTC. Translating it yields CASSPGLAGGPRAYNEQFF.

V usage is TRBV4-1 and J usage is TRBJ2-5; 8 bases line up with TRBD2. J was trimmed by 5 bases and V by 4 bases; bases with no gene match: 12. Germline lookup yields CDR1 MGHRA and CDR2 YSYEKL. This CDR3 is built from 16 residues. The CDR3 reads CASSPRSSGSAETQYF. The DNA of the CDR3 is TGCGCCAGCAGCCCCCGGAGCAGCGGGAGTGCGGAGACCCAGTACTTC.

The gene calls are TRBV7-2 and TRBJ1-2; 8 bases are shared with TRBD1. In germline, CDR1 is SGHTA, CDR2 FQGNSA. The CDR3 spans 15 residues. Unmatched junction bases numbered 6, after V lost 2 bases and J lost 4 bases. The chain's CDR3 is CASSLTTGVGYGYTF. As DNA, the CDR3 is TGTGCCAGCAGCTTAACGACAGGGGTGGGCTATGGCTACACCTTC.

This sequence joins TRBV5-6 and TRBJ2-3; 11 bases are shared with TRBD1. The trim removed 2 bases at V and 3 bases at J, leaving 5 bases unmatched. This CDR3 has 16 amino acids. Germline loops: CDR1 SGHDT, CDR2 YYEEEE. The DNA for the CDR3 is TGTGCCAGCAGCTTTTATGGGACAGGGGGGACAGATACGCAGTATTTT. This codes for CASSFYGTGGTDTQYF.